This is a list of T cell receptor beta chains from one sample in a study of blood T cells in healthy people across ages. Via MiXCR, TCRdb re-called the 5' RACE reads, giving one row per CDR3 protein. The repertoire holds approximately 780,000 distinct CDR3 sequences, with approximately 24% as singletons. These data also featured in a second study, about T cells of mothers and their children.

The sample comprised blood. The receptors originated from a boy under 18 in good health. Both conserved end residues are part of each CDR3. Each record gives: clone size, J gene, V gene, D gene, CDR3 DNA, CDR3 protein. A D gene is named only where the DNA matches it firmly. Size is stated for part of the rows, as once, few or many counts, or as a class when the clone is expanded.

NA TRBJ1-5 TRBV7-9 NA TGTGCCAGCAGCTTAGACAGCAGGAATCAGCCCCAGCATTTT CASSLDSRNQPQHF
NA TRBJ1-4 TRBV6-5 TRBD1 TGTGCCAGCAGCCAGGGGGGCCCCCCTGAAAAACTGTTTTTT CASSQGGPPEKLFF
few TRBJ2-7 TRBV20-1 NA TGCAGTGCTAGAGAAGGAAAAGGGGCCGACGAGCAGTACTTC CSAREGKGADEQYF
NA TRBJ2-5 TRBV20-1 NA TGCAGTGGAGAGCTGGGGGGAGAGACCCAGTACTTC CSGELGGETQYF
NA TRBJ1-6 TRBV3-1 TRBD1 TGTGCCAGCAGCCAAGTCCGAGGGGGCTTCTCACCCCTCCACTTT CASSQVRGGFSPLHF
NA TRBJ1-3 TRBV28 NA TGTGCCAGCAGGATACAGGCGGCAAACACCATATATTTT CASRIQAANTIYF
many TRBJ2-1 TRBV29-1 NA TGCAGCGTTCACGCCCTGAATGAGCAGTTCTTC CSVHALNEQFF
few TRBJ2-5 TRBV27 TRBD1 TGTGCCAGCAGGCGACAGGGGAAAAAAGAGACCCAGTACTTC CASRRQGKKETQYF
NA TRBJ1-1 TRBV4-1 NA TGCGCCAGCAGCCAAGAGGGGGAGGGCACTGAAGCTTTCTTT CASSQEGEGTEAFF
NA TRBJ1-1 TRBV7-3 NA TGTGCCAGCAGCGCGACAGTGAACACTGAAGCTTTCTTT CASSATVNTEAFF
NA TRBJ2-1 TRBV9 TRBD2 TGTGCCAGCAGCTTTGGACTAGCGGGGGAGAATGAGCAGTTCTTC CASSFGLAGENEQFF
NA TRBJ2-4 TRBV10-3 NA TGTGCCATCAGTGATACTAGTCCAAACATTCAGTACTTC CAISDTSPNIQYF
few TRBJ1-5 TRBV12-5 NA TGTGCTAGTGGGGGGGGTGCCCTTAGCAATCAGCCCCAGCATTTT CASGGGALSNQPQHF
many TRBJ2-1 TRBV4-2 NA TGTGCCAGCAGCCAAGTCCTCCATGGGATGGGAATTACCGGAGAGCAGTTCTTC CASSQVLHGMGITGEQFF